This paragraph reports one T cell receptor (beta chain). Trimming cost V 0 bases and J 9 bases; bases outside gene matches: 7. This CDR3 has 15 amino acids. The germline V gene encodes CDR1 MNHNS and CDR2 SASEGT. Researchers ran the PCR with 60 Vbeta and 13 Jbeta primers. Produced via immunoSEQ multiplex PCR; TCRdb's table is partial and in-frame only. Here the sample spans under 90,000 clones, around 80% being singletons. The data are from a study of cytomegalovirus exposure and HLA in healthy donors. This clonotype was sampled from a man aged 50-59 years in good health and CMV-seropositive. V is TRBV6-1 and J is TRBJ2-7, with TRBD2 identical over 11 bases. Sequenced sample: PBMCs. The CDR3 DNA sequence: TGTGCCAGCAGTGAAGCGTCCGGGACTAGCGGTGGGCAGTACTTC. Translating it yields CASSEASGTSGGQYF.